This T cell receptor (beta chain) comes out of a study of control samples from healthy donors and cancer patients. Profiled with immunoSEQ multiplex PCR; TCRdb holds only in-frame clones, not every one. The table has tens of thousands of clones, roughly 89% seen once; the top ten hold less than 6.5%. V lost 5 bases, J lost 4 bases, and 6 bases lay in between. The CDR3 totals 12 residues. Germline V gene data show CDR1 as MNHNY and CDR2 as SVGAGI (reference sequence). The specimen sequenced was PBMCs. The clonotype was recovered from a man in his sixties with colorectal cancer. The rearrangement uses TRBV6-6 and TRBJ1-3; D perhaps matches TRBD1 (6 bases). The CDR3 reads CASSTGGNTIYF. The CDR3 region has the DNA TGTGCCAGCAGTACAGGGGGAAACACCATATATTTT.